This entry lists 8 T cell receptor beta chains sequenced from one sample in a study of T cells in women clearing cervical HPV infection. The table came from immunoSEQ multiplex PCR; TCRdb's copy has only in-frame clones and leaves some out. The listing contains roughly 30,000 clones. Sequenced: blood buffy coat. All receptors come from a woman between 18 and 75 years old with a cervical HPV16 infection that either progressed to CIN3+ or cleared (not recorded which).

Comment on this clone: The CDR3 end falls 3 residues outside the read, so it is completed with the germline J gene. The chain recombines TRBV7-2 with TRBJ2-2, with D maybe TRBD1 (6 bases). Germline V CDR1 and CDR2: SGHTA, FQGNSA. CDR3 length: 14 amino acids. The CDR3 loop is CASSPGQTNEKLFF. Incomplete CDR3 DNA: TGTGCCAGCAGCCCCGGACAGACTAATGAAAAG.

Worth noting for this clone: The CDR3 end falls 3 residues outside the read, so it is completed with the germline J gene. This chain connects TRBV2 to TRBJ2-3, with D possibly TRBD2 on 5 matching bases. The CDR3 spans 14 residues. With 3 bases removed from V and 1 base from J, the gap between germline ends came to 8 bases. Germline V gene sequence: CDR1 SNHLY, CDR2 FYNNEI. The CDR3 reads CASSEVGGTDTQYF. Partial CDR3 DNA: TGTGCCAGCAGTGAGGTCGGGGGCACAGATACG.

The sequenced CDR3 bases are TGTGCCATCAGTGGGCGGGATACG. This sequence encodes CAISGRDT. In full, the CDR3 reads CAISGRDTQYF. This chain uses TRBV10-3 with TRBJ2-3; no clear D. The read falls 3 residues short of the CDR3 end, and the missing part is taken from the germline J gene. The CDR3 sequence is 11 residues long. V was trimmed by 4 bases and J by 6 bases, leaving 5 bases between them. Germline CDR1 is ENHRY and CDR2 is SYGVKD.

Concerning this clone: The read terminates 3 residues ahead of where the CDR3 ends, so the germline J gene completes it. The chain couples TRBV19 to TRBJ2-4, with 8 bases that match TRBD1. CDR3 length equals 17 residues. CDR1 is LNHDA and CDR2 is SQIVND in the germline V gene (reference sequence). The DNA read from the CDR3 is TGTGCCAGTAGTCCTGGGACAGGCAAAGAGGGGAACTATGGT. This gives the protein CASSPGTGKEGNYG. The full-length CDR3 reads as CASSPGTGKEGNYGQYF. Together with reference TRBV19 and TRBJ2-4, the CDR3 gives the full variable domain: DGGITQSPKYLFRKEGQNVTLSCEQNLNHDAMYWYRQDPGQGLRLIYYSQIVNDFQKGDIAEGYSVSREKKESFPLTVTSAQKNPTAFYLCASSPGTGKEGNYGQYFGAGTRLSVL.

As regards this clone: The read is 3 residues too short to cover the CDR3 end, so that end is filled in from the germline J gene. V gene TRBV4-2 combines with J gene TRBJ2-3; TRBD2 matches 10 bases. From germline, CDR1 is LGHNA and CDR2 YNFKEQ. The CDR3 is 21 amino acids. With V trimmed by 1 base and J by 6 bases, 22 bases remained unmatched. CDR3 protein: CASSQGSGSLAGDTPLDTQYF. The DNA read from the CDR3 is TGTGCCAGCAGCCAAGGGAGTGGGTCTCTAGCGGGAGATACCCCCCTTGATACG.

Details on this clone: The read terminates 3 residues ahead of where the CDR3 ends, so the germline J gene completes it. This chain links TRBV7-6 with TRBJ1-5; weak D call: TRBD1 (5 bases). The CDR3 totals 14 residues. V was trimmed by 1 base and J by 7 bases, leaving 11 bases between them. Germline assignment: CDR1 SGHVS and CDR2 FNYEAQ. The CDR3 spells CASSLEGAGQPQHF. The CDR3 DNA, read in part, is TGTGCCAGCAGCTTAGAAGGGGCTGGGCAGCCC.

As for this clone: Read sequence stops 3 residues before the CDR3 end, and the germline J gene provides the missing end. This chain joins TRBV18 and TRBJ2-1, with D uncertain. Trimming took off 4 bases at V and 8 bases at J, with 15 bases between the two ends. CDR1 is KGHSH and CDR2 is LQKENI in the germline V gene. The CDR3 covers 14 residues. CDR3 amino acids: CASSLPTLRDEQFF. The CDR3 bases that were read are TGTGCCAGCTCACTACCGACGTTAAGGGATGAG. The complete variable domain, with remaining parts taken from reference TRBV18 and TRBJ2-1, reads NAGVMQNPRHLVRRRGQEARLRCSPMKGHSHVYWYRQLPEEGLKFMVYLQKENIIDESGMPKERFSAEFPKEGPSILRIQQVVRGDSAAYFCASSLPTLRDEQFFGPGTRLTVL.

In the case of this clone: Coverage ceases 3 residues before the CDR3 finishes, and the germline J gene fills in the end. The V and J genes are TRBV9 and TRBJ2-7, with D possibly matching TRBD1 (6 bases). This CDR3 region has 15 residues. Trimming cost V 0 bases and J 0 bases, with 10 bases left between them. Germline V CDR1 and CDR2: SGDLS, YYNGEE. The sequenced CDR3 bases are TGTGCCAGCAGCGTAGGGCAGGGGCCCTCCTACGAG. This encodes CASSVGQGPSYE. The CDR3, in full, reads CASSVGQGPSYEQYF.